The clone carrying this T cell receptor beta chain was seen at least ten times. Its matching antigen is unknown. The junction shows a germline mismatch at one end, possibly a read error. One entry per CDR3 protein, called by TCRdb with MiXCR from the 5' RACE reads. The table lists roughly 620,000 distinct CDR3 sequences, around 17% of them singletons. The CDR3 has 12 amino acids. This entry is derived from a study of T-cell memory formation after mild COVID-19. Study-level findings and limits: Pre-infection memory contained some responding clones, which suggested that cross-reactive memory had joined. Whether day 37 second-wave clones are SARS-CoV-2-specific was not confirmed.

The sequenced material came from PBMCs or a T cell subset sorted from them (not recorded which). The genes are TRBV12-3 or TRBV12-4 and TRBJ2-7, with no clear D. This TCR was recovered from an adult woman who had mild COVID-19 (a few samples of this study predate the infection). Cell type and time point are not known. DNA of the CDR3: TGCGCCAGCAGCTTGACCTCCTACGAGCAGTACTTC. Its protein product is CASSLTSYEQYF.